This paragraph covers one TCR beta chain sequence. Germline values: CDR1 LGHNA, CDR2 YNFKEQ. The CDR3 runs to 14 residues. The V and J ends lost 4 bases and 3 bases respectively, with 13 bases between them. This record belongs to a study of T cell responses to AZD1222 COVID-19 vaccine. Data came from immunoSEQ multiplex PCR; TCRdb stores just in-frame clones and leaves some out. The sample shows 140,000 to 150,000 clones, 70% to 90% of them seen only once. The sample here was peripheral blood, taken on day 0 of AZD1222 vaccination. The chain recombines TRBV4-2 with TRBJ2-7; weak D call: TRBD2 (6 bases). This sequence originates from an adult in good health. CDR3 amino acids: CASSPRDSDYEQYF. The DNA of the CDR3 is TGTGCCAGCAGCCCTCGGGACTCCGACTACGAGCAGTACTTC.